The entry below describes one T cell receptor (beta chain). The CDR3 consists of 14 residues. The Seattle patients joined while their infection was active and were tracked longitudinally afterward. This sample stems from a study of blood T cell repertoires in COVID-19. Only in-frame clones appear in the TCRdb table, and some are missing; sequencing was by immunoSEQ multiplex PCR. The profile shows around 230,000 clones, 70% to 90% of them singletons. The chain employs TRBV21-1 and TRBJ2-5; the table calls TRBD1, which could not be checked here. TRBV21-1 constitutes a pseudogene. The sequence derives from a man aged 45 to 65 with COVID-19, enrolled during active disease. The sequenced material came from peripheral blood. CDR3 residues: CASSARGRQETQYF. CDR3 DNA: TGTGCCAGCAGCGCCAGGGGGCGGCAAGAGACCCAGTACTTC.